One and the same sample provided the 16 T cell receptor beta chains below, sequenced in a study of T-cell memory formation after mild COVID-19. Each CDR3 protein is one row after TCRdb ran MiXCR on the 5' RACE reads. The sample yields over 300,000 distinct CDR3 sequences, 20% to 25% seen once. What was sequenced was PBMCs or a T cell subset sorted from them (not recorded which). These TCRs come from a man aged 18 to 35 who had mild COVID-19 (a few samples of this study predate the infection). Cell type and time point are not known.

This clonotype was seen a few times. This chain connects TRBV6-2 or TRBV6-3 to TRBJ2-7, with D maybe TRBD2 (6 bases). CDR3 length: 14 residues. V lost 5 bases to trimming and J lost 1 base, with 12 bases between them. CDR1 and CDR2 from the germline V gene are MNHEY and SVGEGT. CDR3 residues: CASSGRLGSYEQYV. CDR3 nucleotides: TGTGCCAGCAGTGGGAGGTTAGGATCCTACGAGCAGTACGTC.

Only a few counts were recorded for this clonotype. The rearrangement uses TRBV6-6 and TRBJ2-1, with 7 bases that match TRBD2. The germline gives CDR1 MNHNY, CDR2 SVGAGI (reference sequence). The CDR3 has 14 amino acids. V shed 7 bases, J shed 9 bases, and the junction held 12 bases outside the gene matches. CDR3 nucleotide sequence: TGTGCCAGCATTGAGGGACTATCTAAAACTGAGCAGTTCTTC. Amino acids: CASIEGLSKTEQFF.

This chain connects TRBV20-1 to TRBJ2-7, with 7 positions matching TRBD1. V shed 5 bases and J 0 bases; nucleotides not matched to a gene: 7. Germline V gives CDR1 DFQATT, CDR2 SNEGSKA (reference sequence). The CDR3 covers 14 residues. This chain's CDR3 is CSAPTGYNSYEQYV. Here the CDR3 DNA reads TGCAGTGCTCCGACAGGGTATAACTCCTACGAGCAGTACGTC.

CDR3 sequence (DNA): TGTGCCAGCAGCTTAGGTGCGCGGAAGAGGACTGAAGCTTTCTTT. It translates to CASSLGARKRTEAFF. The chain has TRBV5-6 and TRBJ1-1; no clear D. The CDR3 length is 15 residues. V lost 2 bases and J 5 bases, leaving 16 bases between the germline ends. Germline V lookup: CDR1 SGHDT, CDR2 YYEEEE. The complete variable domain, with remaining parts taken from reference TRBV5-6 and TRBJ1-1, reads DAGVTQSPTHLIKTRGQQVTLRCSPKSGHDTVSWYQQALGQGPQFIFQYYEEEERQRGNFPDRFSGHQFPNYSSELNVNALLLGDSALYLCASSLGARKRTEAFFGQGTRLTVV.

Of note for this clonotype: A read error may explain this, as a much larger clone is one base away. The chain combines TRBV28 with TRBJ1-1; D not resolved. Germline assignment: CDR1 MDHEN and CDR2 SYDVKM. V lost 4 bases, J lost 6 bases, and 6 bases lay in between. The CDR3 extends over 11 amino acids. The CDR3 DNA is TGTGCCAGCAGTTACGACGCTGAAGCTTTCTTT. Translation gives CASSYDAEAFF.

This sequence joins TRBV20-1 and TRBJ1-1; D gene unclear. Trimming took off 0 bases at V and 1 base at J, with 9 bases between the two ends. This CDR3 contains 14 residues. From germline, CDR1 is DFQATT and CDR2 SNEGSKA (reference sequence). The CDR3, as DNA: TGCAGTGCTAGAGAGGGGTCACCGAACACTGAAGCTTTCTTT. It translates to CSAREGSPNTEAFF.

This clonotype showed up just a few times. The CDR3 DNA is TGCGCCAGCAGCTCACAGGGAGGGGAGACCCAGTACTTC. Encoded protein: CASSSQGGETQYF. This chain connects TRBV5-1 to TRBJ2-5, with a weak D call TRBD2 (7 bases). CDR1 and CDR2 (germline): SGHRS, YFSETQ. This CDR3 region has 13 residues. V dropped 3 bases and J dropped 5 bases, with 11 bases sitting between them.

This clonotype was observed a handful of times. This rearrangement joins TRBV6-5 to TRBJ2-5; no clear D. The V end was cut by 4 bases, the J end by 7 bases, with 10 bases between. The CDR3 is 12 residues long. Germline V lookup: CDR1 MNHEY, CDR2 SVGAGI. The CDR3 DNA reads as TGTGCCAGCAGTTCTCTTACGGCGACCCAGTACTTC. Encoded protein: CASSSLTATQYF.

This clonotype appeared a few times. The chain is built from TRBV25-1 and TRBJ1-2, with D perhaps matching TRBD1 (5 bases). V dropped 5 bases and J dropped 9 bases, with 22 bases sitting between them. The germline gives CDR1 MGHDK, CDR2 SYGVNS. This CDR3 is built from 15 residues. CDR3 sequence (DNA): TGTGCCAGCAGTCCCCGGGACGGGTCCAGAGTTAGCTACACCTTC. The encoded protein is CASSPRDGSRVSYTF.

This clonotype was detected a few times. The rearrangement uses TRBV6-2 or TRBV6-3 and TRBJ2-3; a weak D match, TRBD2 (7 bases). The CDR3 is 18 amino acids. The V gene's germline CDR1 is MNHEY and CDR2 SVGEGT. V lost 2 bases and J 1 base, leaving 19 bases between the germline ends. The CDR3 spells CASSYPAGAPRRTDTQYF. CDR3 coding DNA: TGTGCCAGCAGTTACCCTGCGGGGGCGCCGCGACGCACAGATACGCAGTATTTT.

The CDR3 coding sequence is TGCAGCGTTGATCTAGCGGACATCCAAGAGACCCAGTACTTC. Translation: CSVDLADIQETQYF. The V and J genes are TRBV29-1 and TRBJ2-5; 7 nucleotides match TRBD2. CDR3 length: 14 residues. CDR1 and CDR2 (germline): SQVTM, ANQGSEA. V shed 3 bases and J 1 base; nucleotides not matched to a gene: 5.

This clonotype was counted a few times. The chain has TRBV15 and TRBJ2-1, with 8 positions matching TRBD1. V gave up 9 bases and J gave up 5 bases; unmatched junction bases: 9. CDR1 and CDR2 from the germline V gene are LNHNV and YYDKDF (reference sequence). CDR3 size: 14 residues. In DNA form, the CDR3 reads TGTGCCACAGCCGACAGGGGAGTTGACAATGAGCAGTTCTTC. Translating it yields CATADRGVDNEQFF. Complete variable domain (other parts from reference TRBV15 and TRBJ2-1): DAMVIQNPRYQVTQFGKPVTLSCSQTLNHNVMYWYQQKSSQAPKLLFHYYDKDFNNEADTPDNFQSRRPNTSFCFLDIRSPGLGDTAMYLCATADRGVDNEQFFGPGTRLTVL.

The chain couples TRBV5-6 to TRBJ1-2; 7 bases fit TRBD1. J gave up 5 bases and V 2 bases, and 9 bases lay outside the gene matches. CDR1 SGHDT and CDR2 YYEEEE come from the germline V gene. The CDR3 consists of 15 residues. CDR3 DNA sequence: TGTGCCAGCAGCTTACCGGGACAGAGAGATTATGGCTACACCTTC. This codes for CASSLPGQRDYGYTF. Drawing the rest from reference TRBV5-6 and TRBJ1-2, the complete variable domain is DAGVTQSPTHLIKTRGQQVTLRCSPKSGHDTVSWYQQALGQGPQFIFQYYEEEERQRGNFPDRFSGHQFPNYSSELNVNALLLGDSALYLCASSLPGQRDYGYTFGSGTRLTVV.

Written as DNA, the CDR3 is TGTGCCACCAGTGATGCGGGAAGGGACACCGGGGAGCTGTTTTTT. It translates to CATSDAGRDTGELFF. This rearrangement joins TRBV24-1 to TRBJ2-2; D might be TRBD2 (6 bases). V shed 3 bases and J shed 3 bases, with 10 bases lying between them. Germline lookup yields CDR1 KGHDR and CDR2 SFDVKD. CDR3 length equals 15 residues.

This sequence joins TRBV5-1 and TRBJ2-2; 7 nucleotides agree with TRBD1. Germline lookup yields CDR1 SGHRS and CDR2 YFSETQ. V was clipped by 5 bases and J by 0 bases; unmatched bases: 7. This CDR3 comprises 16 residues. CDR3 in amino acids: CASRGERGPNTGELFF. The CDR3 DNA is TGCGCCAGCAGGGGGGAGAGGGGGCCGAACACCGGGGAGCTGTTTTTT.

The chain couples TRBV9 to TRBJ1-1; D unresolved. The CDR3 contains 13 residues. The V gene's germline CDR1 is SGDLS and CDR2 YYNGEE. V gave up 1 base and J gave up 2 bases, with 6 bases separating them. The CDR3 nucleotides read TGTGCCAGCAGCGTAAAGGCTAACACTGAAGCTTTCTTT. This sequence encodes CASSVKANTEAFF.